This T cell receptor beta chain was sequenced during a study of T cells in Graves' hyperthyroidism and ophthalmopathy. Study-wide context: Once the initial diagnosis was made, peripheral blood was obtained before any treatment.

This clonotype has more than one count but fewer than ten. Its antigen is currently unknown. Diagnoses used clinical symptoms, serum thyroxine and TRAb, thyroid ultrasound and orbital computed tomography. The PBMCs were taken from 10 ml of fresh peripheral blood. Study results and caveats: Blood also showed most of the thyroid clonotypes that were expanded above 0.001.

Regions amplified from RNA transcripts were the TCR beta CDR3 regions. Initially, a first-round RT-PCR of the TCR CDR3 employed the HTBI primer set. TCRdb reprocessed the multiplex PCR reads via MiXCR and lists one record per CDR3 protein. The sample contains about 420,000 distinct CDR3 sequences, around 13% of which appear only once. The sequencing sample was made of blood. The origin of this receptor is a woman younger than 30 with Graves' hyperthyroidism.

CDR3 sequence reads: CASSSIGTTYEQYF. CDR3 bases: TGTGCCAGCAGTAGTATTGGGACTACCTACGAGCAGTACTTC. The rearrangement joins TRBV27 to TRBJ2-7, with 7 positions matching TRBD2. V trimming: 5 bases; J trimming: 2 bases; junction bases outside the gene matches: 6. Per the germline V gene, CDR1 is MNHEY and CDR2 is SMNVEV (reference sequence). The CDR3 runs to 14 residues.